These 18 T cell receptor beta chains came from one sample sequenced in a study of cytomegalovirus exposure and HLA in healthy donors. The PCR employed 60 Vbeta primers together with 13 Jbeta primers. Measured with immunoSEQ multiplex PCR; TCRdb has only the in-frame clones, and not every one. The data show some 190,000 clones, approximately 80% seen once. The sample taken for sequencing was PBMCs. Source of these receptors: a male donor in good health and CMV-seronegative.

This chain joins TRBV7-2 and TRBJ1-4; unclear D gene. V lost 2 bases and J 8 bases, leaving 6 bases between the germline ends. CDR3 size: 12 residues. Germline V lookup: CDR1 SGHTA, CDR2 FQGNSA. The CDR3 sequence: CASSLPGEKLFF. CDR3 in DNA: TGTGCCAGCAGCTTACCGGGGGAAAAACTGTTTTTT.

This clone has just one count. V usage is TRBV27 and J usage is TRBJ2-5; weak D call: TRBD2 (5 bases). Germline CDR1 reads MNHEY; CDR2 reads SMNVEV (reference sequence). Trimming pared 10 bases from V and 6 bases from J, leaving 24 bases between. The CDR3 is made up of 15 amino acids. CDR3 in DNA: TGTGCCACTTCACTAGGTCCCCGACCTTTTCAGACCCAGTACTTC. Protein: CATSLGPRPFQTQYF.

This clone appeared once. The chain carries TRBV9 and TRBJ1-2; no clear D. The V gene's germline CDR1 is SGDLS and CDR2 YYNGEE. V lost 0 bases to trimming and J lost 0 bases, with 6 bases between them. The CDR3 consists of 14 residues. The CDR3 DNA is TGTGCCAGCAGCGTAGGGAGCCCTAACTATGGCTACACCTTC. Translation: CASSVGSPNYGYTF.

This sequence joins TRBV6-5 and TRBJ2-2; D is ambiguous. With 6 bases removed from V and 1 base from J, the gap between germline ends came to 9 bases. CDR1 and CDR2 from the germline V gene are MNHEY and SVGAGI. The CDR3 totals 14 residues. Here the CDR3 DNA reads TGTGCCAGCAGGGCTGCCTTGAACACCGGGGAGCTGTTTTTT. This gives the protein CASRAALNTGELFF.

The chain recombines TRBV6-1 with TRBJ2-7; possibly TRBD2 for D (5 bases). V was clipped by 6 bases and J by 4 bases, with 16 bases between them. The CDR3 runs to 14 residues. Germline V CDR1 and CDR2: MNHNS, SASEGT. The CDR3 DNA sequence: TGTGCCAGCAGAGCAACTAGTTCCGAATACGAGCAGTACTTC. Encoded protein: CASRATSSEYEQYF.

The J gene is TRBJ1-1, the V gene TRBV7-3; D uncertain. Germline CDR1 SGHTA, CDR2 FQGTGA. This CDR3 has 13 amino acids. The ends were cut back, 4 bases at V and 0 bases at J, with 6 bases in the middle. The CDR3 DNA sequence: TGTGCCAGCAGCTCCACTATGAACACTGAAGCTTTCTTT. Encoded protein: CASSSTMNTEAFF.

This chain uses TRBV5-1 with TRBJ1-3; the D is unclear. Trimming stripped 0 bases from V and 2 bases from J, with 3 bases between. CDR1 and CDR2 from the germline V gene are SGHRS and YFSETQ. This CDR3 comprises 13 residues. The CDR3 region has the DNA TGCGCCAGCAGCTTGGCAACTGGAAACACCATATATTTT. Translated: CASSLATGNTIYF.

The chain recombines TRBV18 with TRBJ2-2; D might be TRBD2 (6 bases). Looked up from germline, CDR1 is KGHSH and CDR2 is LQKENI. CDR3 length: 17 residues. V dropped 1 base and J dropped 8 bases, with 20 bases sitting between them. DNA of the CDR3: TGTGCCAGCTCACCACGCGGGACCGTATCATCTCGGGGGGAGCTGTTTTTT. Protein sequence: CASSPRGTVSSRGELFF.

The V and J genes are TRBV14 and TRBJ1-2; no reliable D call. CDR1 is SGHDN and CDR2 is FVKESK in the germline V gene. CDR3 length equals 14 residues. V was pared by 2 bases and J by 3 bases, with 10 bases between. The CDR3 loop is CASSQHGAHYGYTF. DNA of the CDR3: TGTGCCAGCAGCCAACACGGTGCCCACTATGGCTACACCTTC.

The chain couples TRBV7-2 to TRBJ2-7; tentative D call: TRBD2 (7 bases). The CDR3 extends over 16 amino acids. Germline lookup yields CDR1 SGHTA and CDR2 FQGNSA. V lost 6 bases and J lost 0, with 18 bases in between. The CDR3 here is CASSSTGGQSSYEQYF. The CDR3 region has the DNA TGTGCCAGCAGTTCGACGGGGGGCCAAAGCTCCTACGAGCAGTACTTC.

Here the CDR3 DNA reads TGTGCCAGCAGTTTAATGGGAGCCGGGAGGGCCCGAGATGAGCAGTTCTTC. It encodes CASSLMGAGRARDEQFF. This sequence joins TRBV28 and TRBJ2-1; TRBD2 matches 8 bases. V was pared by 2 bases and J by 8 bases, with 14 bases of the junction left unmatched. The CDR3 spans 17 residues. Germline values: CDR1 MDHEN, CDR2 SYDVKM.

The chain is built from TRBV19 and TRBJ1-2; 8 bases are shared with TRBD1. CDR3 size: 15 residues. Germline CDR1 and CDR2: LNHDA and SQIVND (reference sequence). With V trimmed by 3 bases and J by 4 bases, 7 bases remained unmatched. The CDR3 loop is CASSIQTGDFYGYTF. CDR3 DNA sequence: TGTGCCAGTAGTATCCAGACAGGGGATTTCTATGGCTACACCTTC.

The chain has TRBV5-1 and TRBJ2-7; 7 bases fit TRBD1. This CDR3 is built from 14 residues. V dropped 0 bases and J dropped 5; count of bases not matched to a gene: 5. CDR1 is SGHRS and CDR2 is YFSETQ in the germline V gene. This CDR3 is CASSLELQGHEQYF. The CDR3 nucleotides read TGCGCCAGCAGCTTGGAACTACAGGGGCACGAGCAGTACTTC.

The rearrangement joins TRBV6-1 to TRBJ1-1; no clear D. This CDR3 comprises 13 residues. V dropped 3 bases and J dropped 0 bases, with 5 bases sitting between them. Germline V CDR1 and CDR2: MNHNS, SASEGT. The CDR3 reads CASSDTVNTEAFF. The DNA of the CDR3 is TGTGCCAGCAGTGACACGGTGAACACTGAAGCTTTCTTT.

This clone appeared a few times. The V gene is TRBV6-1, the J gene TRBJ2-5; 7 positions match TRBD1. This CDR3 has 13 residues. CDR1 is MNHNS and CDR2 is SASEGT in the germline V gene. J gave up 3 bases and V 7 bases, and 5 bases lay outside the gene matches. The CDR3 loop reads CASKRGGEETQYF. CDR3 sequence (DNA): TGTGCCAGCAAACGAGGGGGCGAAGAGACCCAGTACTTC.

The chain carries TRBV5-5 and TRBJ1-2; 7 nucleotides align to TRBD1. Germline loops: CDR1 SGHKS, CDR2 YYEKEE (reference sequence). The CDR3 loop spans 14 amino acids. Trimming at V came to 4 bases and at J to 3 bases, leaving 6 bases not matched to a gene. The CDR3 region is CASSTYQGDYGYTF. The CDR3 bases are TGTGCCAGCAGCACCTACCAGGGGGACTATGGCTACACCTTC.

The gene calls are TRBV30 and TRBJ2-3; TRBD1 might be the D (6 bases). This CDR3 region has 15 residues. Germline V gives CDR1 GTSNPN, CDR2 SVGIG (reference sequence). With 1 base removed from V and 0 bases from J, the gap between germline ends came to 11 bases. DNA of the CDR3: TGTGCCTGGAGTGGAACAGGGTCTAGCACAGATACGCAGTATTTT. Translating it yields CAWSGTGSSTDTQYF.

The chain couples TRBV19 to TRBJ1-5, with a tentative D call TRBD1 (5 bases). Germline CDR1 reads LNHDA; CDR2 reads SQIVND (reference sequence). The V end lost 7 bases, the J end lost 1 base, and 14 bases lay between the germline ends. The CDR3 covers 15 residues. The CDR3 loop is CASTKGQASNQPQHF. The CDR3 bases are TGTGCCAGTACCAAGGGGCAGGCGAGCAATCAGCCCCAGCATTTT.